This T cell receptor (beta chain) was obtained from a study of blood T cell repertoires in COVID-19. V lost 6 bases to trimming and J lost 3 bases, with 13 bases between them. The germline V gene encodes CDR1 SGHRS and CDR2 YFSETQ. CDR3 length: 13 residues. Sequencing was performed with immunoSEQ multiplex PCR; in TCRdb, only in-frame clones are kept and a portion is missing. The sample has about 330,000 clones, approximately 88% seen once. The sample was peripheral blood. The receptor comes from a woman aged 50 to 60 with active or convalescent COVID-19. V gene TRBV5-1 combines with J gene TRBJ2-7, with D tentatively TRBD2 (5 bases). CDR3 DNA: TGCGCCAGCACGAAGGGCGGAGGCTACGAGCAGTACTTC. Residues: CASTKGGGYEQYF. Using reference TRBV5-1 and TRBJ2-7 for the parts outside the CDR3, the full variable domain is KAGVTQTPRYLIKTRGQQVTLSCSPISGHRSVSWYQQTPGQGLQFLFEYFSETQRNKGNFPGRFSGRQFSNSRSEMNVSTLELGDSALYLCASTKGGGYEQYFGPGTRLTVT.